This section outlines one TCR beta chain sequence together with its context. The CDR3 is 16 residues long. Germline-derived CDR1 and CDR2 are SNHLY and FYNNEI. Deletions cut 10 bases from V and 6 bases from J, with 25 bases between. This sample stems from a study of T cells in Graves' hyperthyroidism and ophthalmopathy. Regions amplified from RNA transcripts were the TCR beta CDR3 regions. TCR CDR3 underwent first-round RT-PCR with the HTBI primer set. TCRdb fed the multiplex PCR reads into MiXCR, producing one record per CDR3 protein. The sample includes about 560,000 distinct CDR3 sequences, just over 45% seen only once; the top ten take about 7.8%. Diagnoses rested on clinical symptoms, serum thyroxine and TRAb, thyroid ultrasound and orbital computed tomography.

The sequencing input was peripheral blood or thyroid tissue (not recorded which). This chain uses TRBV2 with TRBJ1-5, with D possibly being TRBD1 (6 bases). The receptor was isolated from a woman in her late teens or twenties with Graves' hyperthyroidism. Here the CDR3 reads CAIQGGGLAWSQPQHF. The CDR3 region has the DNA TGTGCCATCCAAGGGGGGGGCCTAGCTTGGAGTCAGCCCCAGCATTTT. Complete variable domain (other parts from reference TRBV2 and TRBJ1-5): EPEVTQTPSHQVTQMGQEVILRCVPISNHLYFYWYRQILGQKVEFLVSFYNNEISEKSEIFDDQFSVERPDGSNFTLKIRSTKLEDSAMYFCAIQGGGLAWSQPQHFGDGTRLSIL.